This T cell receptor (beta chain) appears in the sequencing data of a study of blood T cell repertoires in COVID-19. The overall study: Sources were T cells, B-cell-depleted T cells, or PBMCs; the material itself was cDNA or gDNA.

Methods used by the authors: It was from reference gene primer amplification that nucleated cell counts were estimated. Here immunoSEQ multiplex PCR was the method, and the copy in TCRdb shows in-frame clones only, minus some. V and J calls and clone size are those listed in that table; D and trimming were worked out from the DNA. The sample includes around 30,000 clones, around 90% seen only once; the top ten take less than 15%. Trimming removed 5 bases at V and 8 bases at J, with 15 bases between. This CDR3 comprises 14 residues. Looked up from germline, CDR1 is SEHNR and CDR2 is FQNEAQ (reference sequence).

This TCR derives from a human donor in a cohort sampled during active COVID-19. The donor label of this sample is uncertain. Source material: peripheral blood. The chain combines TRBV7-9 with TRBJ1-4; D gene unclear. CDR3 protein: CASSPGPYAEKLFF. DNA of the CDR3: TGTGCCAGCAGCCCCGGTCCCTACGCGGAAAAACTGTTTTTT.